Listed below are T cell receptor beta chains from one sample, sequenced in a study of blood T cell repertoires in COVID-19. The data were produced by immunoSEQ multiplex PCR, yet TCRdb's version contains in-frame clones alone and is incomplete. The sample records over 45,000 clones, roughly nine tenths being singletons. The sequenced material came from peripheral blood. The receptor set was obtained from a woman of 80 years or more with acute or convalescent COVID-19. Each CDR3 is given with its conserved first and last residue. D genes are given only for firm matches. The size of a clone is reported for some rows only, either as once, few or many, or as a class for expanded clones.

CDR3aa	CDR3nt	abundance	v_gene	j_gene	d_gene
CASSPRVDTQYF	TGTGCCAGCAGCCCCAGGGTGGATACGCAGTATTTT	NA	TRBV5-8	TRBJ2-3	NA
CATTRDSNTGELFF	TGTGCCACGACTCGGGACAGCAACACCGGGGAGCTGTTTTTT	once	TRBV5-4	TRBJ2-2	TRBD1
CASSRTDGDQPQHF	TGTGCCAGCAGTAGGACAGATGGGGATCAGCCCCAGCATTTT	NA	TRBV6-5	TRBJ1-5	NA
CASSGQVGYEQYF	TGTGCCAGCAGCGGCCAGGTGGGCTACGAGCAGTACTTC	NA	TRBV5-4	TRBJ2-7	NA
CASSRRGGSGELFF	TGTGCCAGCAGCCGACGGGGCGGGAGCGGGGAGCTGTTTTTT	NA	TRBV5-4	TRBJ2-2	TRBD2
CASSQLAPWAGDNEQFF	TGCGCCAGCAGTCAATTAGCCCCATGGGCGGGGGACAATGAGCAGTTCTTC	NA	TRBV23-1	TRBJ2-1	TRBD2
CASSIDMAGSYNEQFF	TGTGCCAGTAGTATAGATATGGCAGGTTCCTACAATGAGCAGTTCTTC	NA	TRBV19	TRBJ2-1	NA
CASSGQGLHSNQPQHF	TGTGCCAGCAGTGGGCAGGGACTACATAGCAATCAGCCCCAGCATTTT	NA	TRBV6-4	TRBJ1-5	NA
CASSIIGTIYTGELFF	TGTGCCAGCAGTATTATCGGCACTATCTACACCGGGGAGCTGTTTTTT	NA	TRBV28	TRBJ2-2	NA
CASSDSQGSYNEQFF	TGTGCCAGCAGTGACTCGCAGGGGTCCTACAATGAGCAGTTCTTC	NA	TRBV6-4	TRBJ2-1	NA
CATSRDHGGYGYTF	TGTGCCACCAGCAGAGACCACGGGGGCTATGGCTACACCTTC	NA	TRBV15	TRBJ1-2	NA
CAINEGGFEAFF	TGTGCCATCAACGAGGGAGGGTTTGAAGCTTTCTTT	NA	TRBV28	TRBJ1-1	NA